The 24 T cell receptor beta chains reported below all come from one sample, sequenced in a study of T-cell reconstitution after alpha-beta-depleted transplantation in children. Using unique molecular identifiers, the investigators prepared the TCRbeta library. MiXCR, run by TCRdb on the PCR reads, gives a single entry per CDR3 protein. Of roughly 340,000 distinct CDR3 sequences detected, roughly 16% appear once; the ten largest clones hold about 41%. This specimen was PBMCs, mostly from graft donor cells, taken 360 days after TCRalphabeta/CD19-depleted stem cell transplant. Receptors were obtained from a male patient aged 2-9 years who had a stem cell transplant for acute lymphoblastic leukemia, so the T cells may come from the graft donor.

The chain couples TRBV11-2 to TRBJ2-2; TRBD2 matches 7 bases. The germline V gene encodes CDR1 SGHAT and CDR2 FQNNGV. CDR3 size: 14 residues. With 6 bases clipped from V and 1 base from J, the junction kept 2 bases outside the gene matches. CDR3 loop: CASSTSVNTGELFF. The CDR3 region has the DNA TGTGCCAGCAGTACTAGCGTGAACACCGGGGAGCTGTTTTTT.

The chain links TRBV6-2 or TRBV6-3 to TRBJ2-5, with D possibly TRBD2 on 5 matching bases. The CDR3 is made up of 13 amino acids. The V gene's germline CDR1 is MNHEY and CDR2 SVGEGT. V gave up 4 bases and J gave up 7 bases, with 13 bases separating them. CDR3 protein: CASSFGHRGTQYF. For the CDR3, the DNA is TGTGCCAGCAGTTTCGGCCATCGGGGGACCCAGTACTTC.

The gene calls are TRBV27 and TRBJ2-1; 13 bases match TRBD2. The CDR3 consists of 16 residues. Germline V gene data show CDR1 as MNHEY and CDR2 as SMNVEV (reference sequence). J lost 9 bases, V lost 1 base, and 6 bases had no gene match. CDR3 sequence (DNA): TGTGCCAGCAGTTTATTCACTAGCGGGAGGGCCACTGAGCAGTTCTTC. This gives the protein CASSLFTSGRATEQFF.

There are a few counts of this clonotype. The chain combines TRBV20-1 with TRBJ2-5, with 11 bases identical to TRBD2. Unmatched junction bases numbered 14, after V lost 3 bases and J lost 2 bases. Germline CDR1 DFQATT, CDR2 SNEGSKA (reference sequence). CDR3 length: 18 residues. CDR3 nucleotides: TGCAGTGCTAGGGGAATTGGACTAGCGGGCCTAAAACAAGAGACCCAGTACTTC. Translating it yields CSARGIGLAGLKQETQYF.

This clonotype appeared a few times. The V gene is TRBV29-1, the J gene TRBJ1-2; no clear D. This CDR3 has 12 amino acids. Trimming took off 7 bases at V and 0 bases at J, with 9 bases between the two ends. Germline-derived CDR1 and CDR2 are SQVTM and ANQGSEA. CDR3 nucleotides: TGCAGCGCCGACGATACTAACTATGGCTACACCTTC. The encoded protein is CSADDTNYGYTF. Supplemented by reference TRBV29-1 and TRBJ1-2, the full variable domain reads SAVISQKPSRDICQRGTSLTIQCQVDSQVTMMFWYRQQPGQSLTLIATANQGSEATYESGFVIDKFPISRPNLTFSTLTVSNMSPEDSSIYLCSADDTNYGYTFGSGTRLTVV.

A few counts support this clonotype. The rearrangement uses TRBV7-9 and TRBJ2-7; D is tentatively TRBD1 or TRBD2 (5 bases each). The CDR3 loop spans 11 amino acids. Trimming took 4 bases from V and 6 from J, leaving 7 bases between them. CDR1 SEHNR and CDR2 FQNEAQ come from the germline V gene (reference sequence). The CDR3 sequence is CASSWGTEQYF. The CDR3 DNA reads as TGTGCCAGCAGCTGGGGGACCGAGCAGTACTTC.

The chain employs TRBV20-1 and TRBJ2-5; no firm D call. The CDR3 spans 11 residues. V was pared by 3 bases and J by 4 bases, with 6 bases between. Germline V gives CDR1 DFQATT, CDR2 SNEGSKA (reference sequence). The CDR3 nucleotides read TGCAGTGCTAGGGTGGTAGAGACCCAGTACTTC. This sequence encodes CSARVVETQYF.

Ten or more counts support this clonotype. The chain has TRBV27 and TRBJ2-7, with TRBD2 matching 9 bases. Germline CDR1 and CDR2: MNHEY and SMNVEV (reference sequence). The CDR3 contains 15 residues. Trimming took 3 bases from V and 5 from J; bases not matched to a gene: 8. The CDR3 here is CASSFGSGRSNEQYF. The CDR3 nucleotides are TGTGCCAGCAGTTTTGGTAGCGGGAGAAGTAACGAGCAGTACTTC.

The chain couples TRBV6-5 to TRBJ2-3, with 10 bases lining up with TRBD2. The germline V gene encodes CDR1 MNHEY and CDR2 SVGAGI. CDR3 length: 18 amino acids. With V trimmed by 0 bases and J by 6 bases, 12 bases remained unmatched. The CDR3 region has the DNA TGTGCCAGCAGTTACTCGCAGCCTAGCGGGAGTTTATGGGATACGCAGTATTTT. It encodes CASSYSQPSGSLWDTQYF.

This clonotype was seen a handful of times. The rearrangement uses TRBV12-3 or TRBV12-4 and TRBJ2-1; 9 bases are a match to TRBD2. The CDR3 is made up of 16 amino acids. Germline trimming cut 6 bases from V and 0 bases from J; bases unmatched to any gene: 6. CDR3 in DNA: TGTGCCAGCAGGTATAGCGGGAGTTCCTCCTACAATGAGCAGTTCTTC. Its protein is CASRYSGSSSYNEQFF.

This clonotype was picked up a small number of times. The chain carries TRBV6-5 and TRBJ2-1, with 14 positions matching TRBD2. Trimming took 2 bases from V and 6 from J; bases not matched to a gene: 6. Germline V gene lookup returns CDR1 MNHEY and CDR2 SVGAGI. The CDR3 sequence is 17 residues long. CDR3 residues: CASSYTFGTSGSNEQFF. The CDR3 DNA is TGTGCCAGCAGTTACACTTTCGGGACTAGCGGGAGCAATGAGCAGTTCTTC.

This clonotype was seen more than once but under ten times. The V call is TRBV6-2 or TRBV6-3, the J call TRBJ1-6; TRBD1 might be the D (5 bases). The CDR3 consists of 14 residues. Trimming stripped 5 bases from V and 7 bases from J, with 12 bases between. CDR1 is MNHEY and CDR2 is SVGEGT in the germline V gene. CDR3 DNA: TGTGCCAGCAGTCGCGACAGTTGGAATTCACCCCTCCACTTT. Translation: CASSRDSWNSPLHF.

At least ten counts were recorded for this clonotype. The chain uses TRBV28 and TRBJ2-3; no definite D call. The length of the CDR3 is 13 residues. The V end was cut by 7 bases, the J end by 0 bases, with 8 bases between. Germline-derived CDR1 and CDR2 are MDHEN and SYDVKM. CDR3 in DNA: TGTGCCAGCACCCTTCTTAGCACAGATACGCAGTATTTT. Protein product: CASTLLSTDTQYF.

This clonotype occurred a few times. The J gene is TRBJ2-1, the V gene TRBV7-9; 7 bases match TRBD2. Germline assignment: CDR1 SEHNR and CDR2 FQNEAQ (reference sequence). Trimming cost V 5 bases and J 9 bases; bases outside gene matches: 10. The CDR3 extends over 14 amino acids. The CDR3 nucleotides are TGTGCCAGCAGCCCACCGTGGCGGGAGTCTGAGCAGTTCTTC. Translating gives CASSPPWRESEQFF.

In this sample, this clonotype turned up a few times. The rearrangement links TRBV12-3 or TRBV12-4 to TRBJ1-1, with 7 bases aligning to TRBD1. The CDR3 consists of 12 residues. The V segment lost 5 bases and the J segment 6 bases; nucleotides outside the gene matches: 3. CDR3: CASSTGQPEAFF. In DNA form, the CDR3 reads TGTGCCAGCAGTACGGGACAGCCTGAAGCTTTCTTT.

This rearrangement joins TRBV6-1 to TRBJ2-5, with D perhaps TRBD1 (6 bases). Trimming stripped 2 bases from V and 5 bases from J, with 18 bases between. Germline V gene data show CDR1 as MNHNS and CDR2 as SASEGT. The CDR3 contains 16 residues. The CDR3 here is CASSENKQGIVETQYF. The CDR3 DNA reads TGTGCCAGCAGTGAAAACAAACAGGGCATCGTTGAGACCCAGTACTTC.

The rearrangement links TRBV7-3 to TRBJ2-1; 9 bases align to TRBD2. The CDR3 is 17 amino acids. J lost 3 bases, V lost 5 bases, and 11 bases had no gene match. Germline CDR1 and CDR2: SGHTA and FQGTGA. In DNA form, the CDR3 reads TGTGCCAGCAGCGAGGGTAGGGCGGGAGGGAGCTACAATGAGCAGTTCTTC. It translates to CASSEGRAGGSYNEQFF.

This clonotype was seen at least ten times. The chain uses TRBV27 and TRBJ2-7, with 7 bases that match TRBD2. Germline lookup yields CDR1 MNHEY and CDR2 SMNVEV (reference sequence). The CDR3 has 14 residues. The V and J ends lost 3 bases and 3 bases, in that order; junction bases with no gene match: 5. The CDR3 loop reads CASSFAGTNYEQYF. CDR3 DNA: TGTGCCAGCAGTTTTGCGGGGACTAACTACGAGCAGTACTTC.

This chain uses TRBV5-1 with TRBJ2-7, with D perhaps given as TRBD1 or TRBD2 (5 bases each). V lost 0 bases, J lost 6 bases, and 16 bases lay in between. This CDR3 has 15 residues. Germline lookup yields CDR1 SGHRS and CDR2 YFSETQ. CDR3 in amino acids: CASSLEGPPPTEQYF. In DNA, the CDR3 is TGCGCCAGCAGCTTGGAGGGACCACCTCCTACCGAGCAGTACTTC.

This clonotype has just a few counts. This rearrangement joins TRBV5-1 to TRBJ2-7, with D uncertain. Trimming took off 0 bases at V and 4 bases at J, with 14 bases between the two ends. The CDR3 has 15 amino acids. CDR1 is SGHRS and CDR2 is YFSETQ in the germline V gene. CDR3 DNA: TGCGCCAGCAGCTTGGGAAGATATCGGCTTTACGAGCAGTACTTC. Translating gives CASSLGRYRLYEQYF.

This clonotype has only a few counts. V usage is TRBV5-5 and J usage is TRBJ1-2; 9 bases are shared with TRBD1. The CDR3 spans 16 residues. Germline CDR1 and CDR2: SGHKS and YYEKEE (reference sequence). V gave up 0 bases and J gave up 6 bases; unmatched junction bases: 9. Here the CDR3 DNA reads TGTGCCAGCAGCTTGGTAGGGACAGGGCCAATCCATGGCTACACCTTC. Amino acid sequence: CASSLVGTGPIHGYTF.

The DNA for the CDR3 is TGTGCCAGCAGCTTCCGGGCCGGGACAGCATCCTACGAGCAGTACTTC. Amino acid sequence: CASSFRAGTASYEQYF. The chain has TRBV5-6 and TRBJ2-7; TRBD1 matches 7 bases. The CDR3 has 16 residues. Trimming removed 2 bases from V and 1 base from J; junction bases left unmatched: 9. Germline-derived CDR1 and CDR2 are SGHDT and YYEEEE.

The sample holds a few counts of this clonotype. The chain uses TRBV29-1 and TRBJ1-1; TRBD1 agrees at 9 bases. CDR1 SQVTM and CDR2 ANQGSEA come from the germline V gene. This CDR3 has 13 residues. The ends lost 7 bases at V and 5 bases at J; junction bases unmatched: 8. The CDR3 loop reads CSALGTGWTEAFF. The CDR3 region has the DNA TGCAGCGCCCTGGGGACAGGGTGGACTGAAGCTTTCTTT.

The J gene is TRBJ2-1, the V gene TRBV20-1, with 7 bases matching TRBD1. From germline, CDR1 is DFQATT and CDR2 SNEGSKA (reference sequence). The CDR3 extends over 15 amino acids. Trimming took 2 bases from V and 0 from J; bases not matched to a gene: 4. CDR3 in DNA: TGCAGTGCTAGAAAGGGGGCCAGCTCCTACAATGAGCAGTTCTTC. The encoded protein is CSARKGASSYNEQFF.